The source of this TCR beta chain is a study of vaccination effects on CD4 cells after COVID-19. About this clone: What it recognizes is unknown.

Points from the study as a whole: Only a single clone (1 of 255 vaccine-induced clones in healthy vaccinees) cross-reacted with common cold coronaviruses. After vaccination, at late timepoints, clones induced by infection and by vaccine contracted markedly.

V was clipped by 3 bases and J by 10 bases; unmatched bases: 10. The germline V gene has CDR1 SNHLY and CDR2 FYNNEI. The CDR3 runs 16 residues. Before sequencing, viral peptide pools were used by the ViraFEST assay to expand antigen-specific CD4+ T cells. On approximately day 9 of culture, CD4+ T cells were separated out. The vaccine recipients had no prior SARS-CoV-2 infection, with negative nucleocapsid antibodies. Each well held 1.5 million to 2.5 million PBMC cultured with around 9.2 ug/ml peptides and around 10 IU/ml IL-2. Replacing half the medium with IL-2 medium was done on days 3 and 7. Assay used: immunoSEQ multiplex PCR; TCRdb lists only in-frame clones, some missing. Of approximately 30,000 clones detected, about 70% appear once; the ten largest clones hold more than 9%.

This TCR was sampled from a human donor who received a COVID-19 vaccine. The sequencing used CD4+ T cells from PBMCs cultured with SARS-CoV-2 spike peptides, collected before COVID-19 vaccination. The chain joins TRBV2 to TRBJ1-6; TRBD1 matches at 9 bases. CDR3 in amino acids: CASSERGLGTGSPLHF. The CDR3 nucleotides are TGTGCCAGCAGTGAGAGGGGATTGGGGACAGGGTCACCCCTCCACTTT.